These 3 T cell receptor beta chains were all obtained from the same sample, sequenced in a study of blood T cell repertoires in COVID-19. Data came from immunoSEQ multiplex PCR; TCRdb stores just in-frame clones and leaves some out. The sample records about 180,000 clones, roughly 87% being singletons. The sample taken for sequencing was peripheral blood. The receptors come from a woman aged 65 to 85 with COVID-19, enrolled during active disease.

The J gene is TRBJ2-3, the V gene TRBV29-1, with TRBD1 identical over 9 bases. The germline V gene encodes CDR1 SQVTM and CDR2 ANQGSEA. V gave up 4 bases and J gave up 0 bases; unmatched junction bases: 14. This CDR3 region has 18 residues. The CDR3 is CSVVTGGGSGTSTDTQYF. CDR3 in DNA: TGCAGCGTTGTGACAGGGGGGGGAAGCGGGACTAGCACAGATACGCAGTATTTT.

Only a few counts were recorded for this clone. The V and J genes are TRBV2 and TRBJ1-1; D is ambiguous. CDR1 and CDR2 (germline): SNHLY, FYNNEI. This CDR3 comprises 13 residues. In DNA form, the CDR3 reads TGTGCTGCGGAAGAGGTAGGGAACACTGAAGCTTTCTTT. Its translation is CAAEEVGNTEAFF.

This clone was detected a few times. The chain links TRBV7-8 to TRBJ1-1; 9 positions agree with TRBD1. The CDR3 has 15 residues. The trim removed 0 bases at V and 7 bases at J, leaving 6 bases unmatched. The germline V gene encodes CDR1 SGHVS and CDR2 FQNEAQ. In nucleotides, the CDR3 is TGTGCCAGCAGCTTAGCTACAGGGGGCCGCAGTGAAGCTTTCTTT. Its translation: CASSLATGGRSEAFF.